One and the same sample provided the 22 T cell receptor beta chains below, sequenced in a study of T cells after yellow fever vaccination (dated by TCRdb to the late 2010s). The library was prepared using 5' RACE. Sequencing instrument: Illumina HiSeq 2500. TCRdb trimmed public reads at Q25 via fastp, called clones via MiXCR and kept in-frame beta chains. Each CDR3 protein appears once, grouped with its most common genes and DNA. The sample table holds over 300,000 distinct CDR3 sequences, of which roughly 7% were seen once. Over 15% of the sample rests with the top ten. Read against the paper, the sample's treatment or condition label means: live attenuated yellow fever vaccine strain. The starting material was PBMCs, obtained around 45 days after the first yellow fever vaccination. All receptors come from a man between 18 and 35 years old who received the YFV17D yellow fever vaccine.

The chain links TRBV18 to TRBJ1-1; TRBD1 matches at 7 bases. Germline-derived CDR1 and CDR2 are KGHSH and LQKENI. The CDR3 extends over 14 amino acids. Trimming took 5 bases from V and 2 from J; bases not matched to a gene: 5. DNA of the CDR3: TGTGCCAGCTCAGCCGGGACAGCCAACACTGAAGCTTTCTTT. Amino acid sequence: CASSAGTANTEAFF.

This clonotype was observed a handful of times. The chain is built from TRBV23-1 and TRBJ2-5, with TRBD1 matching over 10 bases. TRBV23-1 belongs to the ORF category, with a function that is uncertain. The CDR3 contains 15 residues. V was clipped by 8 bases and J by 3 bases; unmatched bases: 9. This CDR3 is CASPPPGQGKETQYF. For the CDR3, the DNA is TGCGCCAGCCCCCCACCGGGACAGGGGAAAGAGACCCAGTACTTC.

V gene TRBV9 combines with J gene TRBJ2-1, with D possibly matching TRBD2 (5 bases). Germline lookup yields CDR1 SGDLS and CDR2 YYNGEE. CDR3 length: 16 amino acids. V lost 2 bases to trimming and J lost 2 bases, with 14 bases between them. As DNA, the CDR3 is TGTGCCAGCAGCGTTGGTCCGGGGAAAGCCTACAATGAGCAGTTCTTC. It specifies CASSVGPGKAYNEQFF.

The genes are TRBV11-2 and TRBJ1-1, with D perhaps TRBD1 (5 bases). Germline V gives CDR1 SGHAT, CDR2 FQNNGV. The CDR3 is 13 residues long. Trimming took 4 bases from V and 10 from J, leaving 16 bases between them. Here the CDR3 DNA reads TGTGCCAGCAGCTCCGTAAGGACACCACGAGCTTTCTTT. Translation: CASSSVRTPRAFF.

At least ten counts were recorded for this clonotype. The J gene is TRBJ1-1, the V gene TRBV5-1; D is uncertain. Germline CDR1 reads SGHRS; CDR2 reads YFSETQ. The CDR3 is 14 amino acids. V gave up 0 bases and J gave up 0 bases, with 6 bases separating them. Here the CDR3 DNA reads TGCGCCAGCAGCTTGGGCAGCATGAACACTGAAGCTTTCTTT. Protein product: CASSLGSMNTEAFF.

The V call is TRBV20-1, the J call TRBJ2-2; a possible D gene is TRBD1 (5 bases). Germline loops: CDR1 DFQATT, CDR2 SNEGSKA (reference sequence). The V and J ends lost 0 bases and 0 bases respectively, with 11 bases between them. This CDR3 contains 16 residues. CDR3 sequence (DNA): TGCAGTGCTAGAGATCTTAGGGGCGCGAACACCGGGGAGCTGTTTTTT. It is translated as CSARDLRGANTGELFF.

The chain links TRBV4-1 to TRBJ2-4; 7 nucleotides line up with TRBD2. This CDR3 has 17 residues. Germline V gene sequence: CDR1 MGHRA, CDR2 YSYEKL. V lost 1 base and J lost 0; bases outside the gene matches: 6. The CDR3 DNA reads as TGCGCCAGCAGCCAAGTGGCGGGGGACCTAGCCAAAAACATTCAGTACTTC. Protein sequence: CASSQVAGDLAKNIQYF.

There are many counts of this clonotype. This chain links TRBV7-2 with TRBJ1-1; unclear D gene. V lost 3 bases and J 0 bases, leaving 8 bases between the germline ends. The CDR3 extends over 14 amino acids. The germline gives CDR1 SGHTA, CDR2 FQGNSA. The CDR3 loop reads CASSLGFMNTEAFF. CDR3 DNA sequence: TGTGCCAGCAGCTTGGGGTTTATGAACACTGAAGCTTTCTTT.

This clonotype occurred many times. CDR3 DNA sequence: TGTGCCACCAGCCCGGGGACAGGACTCAATCAGCCCCAGCATTTT. It encodes CATSPGTGLNQPQHF. This chain uses TRBV15 with TRBJ1-5, with TRBD1 matching over 8 bases. The germline V gene encodes CDR1 LNHNV and CDR2 YYDKDF (reference sequence). J lost 3 bases, V lost 5 bases, and 6 bases had no gene match. The CDR3 loop spans 15 amino acids.

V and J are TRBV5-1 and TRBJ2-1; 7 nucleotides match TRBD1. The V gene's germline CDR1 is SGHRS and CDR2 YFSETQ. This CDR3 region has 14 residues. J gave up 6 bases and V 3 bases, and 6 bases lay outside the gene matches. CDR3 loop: CASSSYRGLNEQFF. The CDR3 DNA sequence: TGCGCCAGCAGCTCGTACAGGGGTCTCAATGAGCAGTTCTTC.

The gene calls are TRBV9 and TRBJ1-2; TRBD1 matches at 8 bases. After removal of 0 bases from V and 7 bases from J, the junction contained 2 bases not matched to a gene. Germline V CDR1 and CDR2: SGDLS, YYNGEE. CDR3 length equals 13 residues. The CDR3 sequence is CASSVEGQAGYTF. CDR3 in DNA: TGTGCCAGCAGCGTAGAGGGACAGGCTGGCTACACCTTC.

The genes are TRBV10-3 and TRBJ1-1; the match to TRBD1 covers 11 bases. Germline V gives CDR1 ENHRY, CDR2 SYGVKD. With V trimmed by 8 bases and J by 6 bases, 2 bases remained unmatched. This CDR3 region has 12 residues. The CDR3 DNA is TGTGCCATCCGGACAGGGGGCTCTGAAGCTTTCTTT. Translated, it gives CAIRTGGSEAFF.

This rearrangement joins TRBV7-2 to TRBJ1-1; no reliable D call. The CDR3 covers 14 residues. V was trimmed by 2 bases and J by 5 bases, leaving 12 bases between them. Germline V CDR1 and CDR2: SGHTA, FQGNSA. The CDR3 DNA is TGTGCCAGCAGCTTATACGACTCGGGGACTGAAGCTTTCTTT. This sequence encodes CASSLYDSGTEAFF. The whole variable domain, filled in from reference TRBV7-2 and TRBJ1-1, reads GAGVSQSPSNKVTEKGKDVELRCDPISGHTALYWYRQSLGQGLEFLIYFQGNSAPDKSGLPSDRFSAERTGGSVSTLTIQRTQQEDSAVYLCASSLYDSGTEAFFGQGTRLTVV.

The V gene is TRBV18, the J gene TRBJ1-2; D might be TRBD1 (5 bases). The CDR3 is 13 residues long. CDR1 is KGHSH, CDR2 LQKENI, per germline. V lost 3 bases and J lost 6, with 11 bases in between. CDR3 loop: CASSPRETHGYTF. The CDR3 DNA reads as TGTGCCAGCTCACCCAGGGAGACCCATGGCTACACCTTC.

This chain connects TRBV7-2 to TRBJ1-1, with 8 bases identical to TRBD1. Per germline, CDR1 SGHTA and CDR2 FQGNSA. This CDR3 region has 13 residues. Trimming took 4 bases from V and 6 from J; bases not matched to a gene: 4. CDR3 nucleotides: TGTGCCAGCAGCTCGGACAGGGCAGCTGAAGCTTTCTTT. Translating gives CASSSDRAAEAFF.

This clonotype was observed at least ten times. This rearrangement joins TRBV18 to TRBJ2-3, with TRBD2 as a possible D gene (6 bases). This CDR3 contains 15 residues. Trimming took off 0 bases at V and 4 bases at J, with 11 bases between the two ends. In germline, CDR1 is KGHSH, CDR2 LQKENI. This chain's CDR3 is CASSPPRGGPDTQYF. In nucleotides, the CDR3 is TGTGCCAGCTCACCACCGAGGGGAGGCCCAGATACGCAGTATTTT.

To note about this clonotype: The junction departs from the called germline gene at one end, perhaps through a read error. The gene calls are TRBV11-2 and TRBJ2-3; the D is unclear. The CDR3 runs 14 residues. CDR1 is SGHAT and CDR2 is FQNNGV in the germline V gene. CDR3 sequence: CASSPAISTDTQSF. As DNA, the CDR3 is TGTGCCAGCAGCCCGGCTATAAGCACAGATACGCAGTCTTTT.

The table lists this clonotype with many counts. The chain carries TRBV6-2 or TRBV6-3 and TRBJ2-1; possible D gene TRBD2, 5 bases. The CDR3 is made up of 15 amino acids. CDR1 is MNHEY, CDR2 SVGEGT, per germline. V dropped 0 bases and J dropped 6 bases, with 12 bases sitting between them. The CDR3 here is CASSYSRRLINEQFF. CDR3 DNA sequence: TGTGCCAGCAGTTACTCGCGGCGACTAATCAATGAGCAGTTCTTC.

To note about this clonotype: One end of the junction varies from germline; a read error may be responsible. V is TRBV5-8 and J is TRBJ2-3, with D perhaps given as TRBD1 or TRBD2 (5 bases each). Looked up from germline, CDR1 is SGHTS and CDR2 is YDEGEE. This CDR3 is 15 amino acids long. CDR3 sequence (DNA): TGTGTCAGCAGCACCGGACACCAAGGGGAGGATACGCAGTATTTT. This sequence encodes CVSSTGHQGEDTQYF.

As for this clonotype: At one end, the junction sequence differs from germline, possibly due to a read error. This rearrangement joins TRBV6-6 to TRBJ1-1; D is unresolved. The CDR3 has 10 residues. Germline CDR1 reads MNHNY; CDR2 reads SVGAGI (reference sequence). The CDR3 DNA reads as TGTGCCAGCAGCGCCCGGGAAGCTTCCTTT. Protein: CASSAREASF.

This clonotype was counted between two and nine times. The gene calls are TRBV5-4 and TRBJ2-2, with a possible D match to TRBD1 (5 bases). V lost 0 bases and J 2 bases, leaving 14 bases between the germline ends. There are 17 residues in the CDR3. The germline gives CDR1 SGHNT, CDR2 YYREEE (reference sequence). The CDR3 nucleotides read TGTGCCAGCAGCTTGGGCCAGGGCCCTTTTAACACCGGGGAGCTGTTTTTT. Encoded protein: CASSLGQGPFNTGELFF. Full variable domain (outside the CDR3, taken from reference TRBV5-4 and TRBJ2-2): ETGVTQSPTHLIKTRGQQVTLRCSSQSGHNTVSWYQQALGQGPQFIFQYYREEENGRGNFPPRFSGLQFPNYSSELNVNALELDDSALYLCASSLGQGPFNTGELFFGEGSRLTVL.

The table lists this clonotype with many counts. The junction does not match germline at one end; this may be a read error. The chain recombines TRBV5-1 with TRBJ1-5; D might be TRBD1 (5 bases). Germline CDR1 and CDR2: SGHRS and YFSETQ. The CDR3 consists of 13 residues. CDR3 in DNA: TGTGCCAGCAGCTTAGGAAGGGGTCAGCCCCAGCATTTT. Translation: CASSLGRGQPQHF.